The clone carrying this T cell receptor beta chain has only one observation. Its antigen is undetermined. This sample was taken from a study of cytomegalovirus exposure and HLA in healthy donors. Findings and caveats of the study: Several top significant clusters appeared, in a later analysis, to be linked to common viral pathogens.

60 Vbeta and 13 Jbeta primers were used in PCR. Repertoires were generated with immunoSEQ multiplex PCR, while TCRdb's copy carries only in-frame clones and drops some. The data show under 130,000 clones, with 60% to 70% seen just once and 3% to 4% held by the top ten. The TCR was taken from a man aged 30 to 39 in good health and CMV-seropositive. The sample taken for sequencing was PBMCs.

The CDR3 bases are TGCGCCAGCAGCCGATTCGGACTAGCGGGTGCAAGCTCCTACAATGAGCAGTTCTTC. Protein: CASSRFGLAGASSYNEQFF. This chain joins TRBV4-1 and TRBJ2-1, with TRBD2 matching over 11 bases. J gave up 0 bases and V 4 bases, and 11 bases lay outside the gene matches. The CDR3 covers 19 residues. The germline V gene encodes CDR1 MGHRA and CDR2 YSYEKL.